The 21 T cell receptor beta chains below all came from one sample that was sequenced in a study of identical twins. Using its own MiXCR run on the 5' RACE reads, TCRdb lists one record per CDR3 protein. Found here are a few hundred thousand distinct CDR3 sequences, around 9.6% of them singletons; the top ten hold roughly 3%. These same records also appear under a second study, on yellow fever vaccine responses in identical twins.

Sequenced: PBMCs. These receptors all come from a woman between 18 and 29 years old in good health.

Ten or more counts support this clonotype. The rearrangement joins TRBV10-2 to TRBJ2-2; the D gene is possibly TRBD1 (5 bases). The CDR3 spans 18 residues. Trimming took 2 bases from V and 4 from J, leaving 20 bases between them. Germline CDR1 and CDR2: WSHSY and SAAADI. The CDR3 here is CASSERGRLTVVTGELFF. CDR3 coding DNA: TGCGCCAGCAGTGAGAGGGGCAGGCTCACCGTCGTCACCGGGGAGCTGTTTTTT.

This clonotype was observed at least ten times. This rearrangement joins TRBV5-1 to TRBJ2-6; D unresolved. The CDR3 length is 15 residues. CDR1 is SGHRS and CDR2 is YFSETQ in the germline V gene. Deletions cut 0 bases from V and 0 bases from J, with 4 bases between. The CDR3 sequence is CASSLDGSGANVLTF. CDR3 DNA: TGCGCCAGCAGCTTGGACGGCTCTGGGGCCAACGTCCTGACTTTC. Based on the CDR3 plus reference TRBV5-1 and TRBJ2-6, the full variable domain is KAGVTQTPRYLIKTRGQQVTLSCSPISGHRSVSWYQQTPGQGLQFLFEYFSETQRNKGNFPGRFSGRQFSNSRSEMNVSTLELGDSALYLCASSLDGSGANVLTFGAGSRLTVL.

The chain uses TRBV18 and TRBJ2-1; D not certain. Germline loops: CDR1 KGHSH, CDR2 LQKENI. With 6 bases removed from V and 1 base from J, the gap between germline ends came to 13 bases. CDR3 length equals 15 residues. The chain's CDR3 is CASSIAALSYNEQFF. CDR3 coding DNA: TGTGCCAGCTCTATCGCGGCACTGTCCTACAATGAGCAGTTCTTC.

This clonotype was detected only a few times. The chain employs TRBV6-2 or TRBV6-3 and TRBJ2-3; the match to TRBD1 covers 9 bases. Germline V gene lookup returns CDR1 MNHEY and CDR2 SVGEGT. CDR3 length equals 16 residues. V shed 6 bases, J shed 0 bases, and the junction held 7 bases outside the gene matches. CDR3: CASRDGTGPSTDTQYF. CDR3 in DNA: TGTGCCAGCAGAGACGGGACAGGGCCTAGCACAGATACGCAGTATTTT.

The V and J genes are TRBV6-2 or TRBV6-3 and TRBJ2-7; TRBD1 might be the D (6 bases). The ends were cut back, 7 bases at V and 3 bases at J, with 16 bases in the middle. This CDR3 has 14 amino acids. CDR1 and CDR2 from the germline V gene are MNHEY and SVGEGT. Here the CDR3 reads CASIPQGSNYEQYF. CDR3 in DNA: TGTGCCAGCATCCCACAGGGTTCCAACTACGAGCAGTACTTC.

There are many counts of this clonotype. The chain links TRBV10-3 to TRBJ2-1; unclear D gene. The germline V and J ends were trimmed by 3 bases and 7 bases, with 13 bases remaining between them. Germline V gene lookup returns CDR1 ENHRY and CDR2 SYGVKD. The CDR3 sequence is 14 residues long. CDR3 region: CAISDPTFSNEQFF. The CDR3 region has the DNA TGTGCCATCAGTGACCCGACATTTTCTAATGAGCAGTTCTTC.

This CDR3 reads CASSLYGSGNEQFF. CDR3 coding DNA: TGTGCCAGCAGTTTATACGGGTCGGGCAATGAGCAGTTCTTC. The chain carries TRBV12-3 or TRBV12-4 and TRBJ2-1; D call uncertain. CDR3 length: 14 amino acids. Trimming cost V 2 bases and J 6 bases, with 11 bases left between them.

This clonotype was found many times. This chain connects TRBV6-2 or TRBV6-3 to TRBJ1-5; D unclear. This CDR3 region has 12 residues. CDR1 and CDR2 from the germline V gene are MNHEY and SVGEGT. V lost 6 bases and J lost 6, with 9 bases in between. The CDR3 DNA is TGTGCCAGCAGACCCGACGGTCAGCCCCAGCATTTT. Its translation is CASRPDGQPQHF.

This chain links TRBV5-6 with TRBJ2-6, with D possibly TRBD1 on 6 matching bases. Trimming cost V 5 bases and J 2 bases, with 14 bases left between them. This CDR3 contains 16 residues. Germline V gene lookup returns CDR1 SGHDT and CDR2 YYEEEE. The CDR3 sequence is CASRPYREAGANVLTF. The CDR3 nucleotides read TGTGCCAGCAGACCCTACAGGGAAGCTGGGGCCAACGTCCTGACTTTC.

The chain combines TRBV3-1 with TRBJ2-1; TRBD2 might be the D (6 bases). Per germline, CDR1 LGHDT and CDR2 YNNKEL (reference sequence). This CDR3 region has 15 residues. Trimming took 4 bases from V and 16 from J, leaving 26 bases between them. DNA of the CDR3: TGTGCCAGCAGCCGCCCCACAGGCCGAGGGACTGAAGCTTTCTTC. Its translation: CASSRPTGRGTEAFF.

This clonotype was found a few times. The V call is TRBV6-1, the J call TRBJ2-5, with 8 nucleotides matching TRBD1. J lost 1 base, V lost 4 bases, and 14 bases had no gene match. CDR3 size: 18 residues. Germline V CDR1 and CDR2: MNHNS, SASEGT. The CDR3 protein is CASSVPTPRGLRQETQYF. In DNA form, the CDR3 reads TGTGCCAGCAGTGTCCCAACCCCCAGGGGGCTCCGCCAAGAGACCCAGTACTTC.

Ten or more counts support this clonotype. The chain combines TRBV6-5 with TRBJ1-5; 9 nucleotides agree with TRBD1. The CDR3 runs 14 residues. The ends lost 2 bases at V and 6 bases at J; junction bases unmatched: 2. CDR1 and CDR2 from the germline V gene are MNHEY and SVGAGI. CDR3 sequence (DNA): TGTGCCAGCAGTTACACGACAGGGGGTCAGCCCCAGCATTTT. The encoded protein is CASSYTTGGQPQHF.

The chain has TRBV3-1 and TRBJ2-7; possible D gene TRBD2, 7 bases. This CDR3 spans 16 amino acids. V was clipped by 6 bases and J by 5 bases, with 23 bases between them. Germline V gives CDR1 LGHDT, CDR2 YNNKEL (reference sequence). The CDR3 here is CASSLTTKRGADEQYF. CDR3 coding DNA: TGTGCCAGCAGTCTTACAACAAAACGGGGGGCTGACGAGCAGTACTTC.

This clonotype was seen ten or more times. This chain uses TRBV10-3 with TRBJ2-4; D is possibly TRBD2 (5 bases). V gave up 0 bases and J gave up 6 bases, with 9 bases separating them. CDR3 length equals 14 residues. Per germline, CDR1 ENHRY and CDR2 SYGVKD. CDR3 protein: CAISESTGINIQYF. The CDR3 coding sequence is TGTGCCATCAGTGAGTCGACGGGAATAAACATTCAGTACTTC.

The CDR3 sequence is CASSQDRVTPGELFF. The CDR3 DNA sequence: TGCGCCAGCAGCCAAGATAGGGTAACACCCGGGGAGCTGTTTTTT. The chain couples TRBV4-3 to TRBJ2-2, with no clear D. V was trimmed by 0 bases and J by 6 bases, leaving 11 bases between them. Germline CDR1 is LGHNA and CDR2 is YSLEER. The CDR3 extends over 15 amino acids.

This clonotype was recorded at least ten times. The J gene is TRBJ2-7, the V gene TRBV12-3 or TRBV12-4; D is uncertain. Trimming shortened V by 1 base and J by 2 bases, and 9 bases separated the two germline ends. The CDR3 is made up of 14 amino acids. CDR3 loop: CASSLVQVPYEQYF. The CDR3, as DNA: TGTGCCAGCAGTTTAGTGCAGGTCCCCTACGAGCAGTACTTC.

J is TRBJ2-5 and V is TRBV10-3; TRBD2 matches 13 bases. Unmatched junction bases numbered 17, after V lost 5 bases and J lost 5 bases. CDR1 is ENHRY, CDR2 SYGVKD, per germline. CDR3 length: 19 residues. The CDR3, as DNA: TGTGCCATCAGTCCAACTTTTCCGGGACTAGCGGGGTTTGGGGAGACCCAGTACTTC. This encodes CAISPTFPGLAGFGETQYF.

This clonotype was seen a handful of times. The chain is built from TRBV20-1 and TRBJ2-5, with D tentatively TRBD2 (5 bases). Trimming took off 6 bases at V and 5 bases at J, with 19 bases between the two ends. CDR3 size: 14 residues. Germline V CDR1 and CDR2: DFQATT, SNEGSKA (reference sequence). CDR3 DNA: TGCAGTGCCCCGCCCCAACTAGTAGCTGAGACCCAGTACTTC. This sequence encodes CSAPPQLVAETQYF.

The chain carries TRBV28 and TRBJ2-1; 8 nucleotides align to TRBD1. The V and J ends lost 4 bases and 3 bases, in that order; junction bases with no gene match: 8. The CDR3 consists of 16 residues. Germline assignment: CDR1 MDHEN and CDR2 SYDVKM. The DNA of the CDR3 is TGTGCCAGCAGTTCTGACAGGGGAAGTTTCTACAATGAGCAGTTCTTC. It is translated as CASSSDRGSFYNEQFF.

The chain carries TRBV20-1 and TRBJ2-7; a weak D match, TRBD1 (6 bases). Trimming pared 0 bases from V and 2 bases from J, leaving 11 bases between. Looked up from germline, CDR1 is DFQATT and CDR2 is SNEGSKA (reference sequence). The CDR3 consists of 14 residues. The DNA for the CDR3 is TGCAGTGCTAGAGATTCAGGGGATACCTACGAGCAGTACTTC. Translating gives CSARDSGDTYEQYF.

V usage is TRBV6-4 and J usage is TRBJ2-1, with D perhaps assigned TRBD1 or TRBD2 (5 bases each). The CDR3 spans 16 residues. The V and J ends lost 10 bases and 6 bases respectively, with 25 bases between them. Germline V gives CDR1 MRHNA, CDR2 SNTAGT. The CDR3, as DNA: TGTGCCACGCCTTCACCCCTGCTACGGGACCTCAATGAGCAGTTCTTC. This codes for CATPSPLLRDLNEQFF.